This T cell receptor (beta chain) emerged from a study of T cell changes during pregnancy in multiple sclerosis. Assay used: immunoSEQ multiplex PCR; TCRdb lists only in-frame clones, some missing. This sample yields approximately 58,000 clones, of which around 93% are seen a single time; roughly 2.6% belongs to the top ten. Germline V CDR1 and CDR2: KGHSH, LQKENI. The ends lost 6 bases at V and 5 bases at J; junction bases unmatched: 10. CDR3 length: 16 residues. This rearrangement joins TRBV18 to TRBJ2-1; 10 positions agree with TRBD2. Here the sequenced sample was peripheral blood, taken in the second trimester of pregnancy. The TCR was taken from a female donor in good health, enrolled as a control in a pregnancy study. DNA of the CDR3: TGTGCCAGCTCGCTATCGGTAGCGGGGGGACACAATGAGCAGTTCTTC. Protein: CASSLSVAGGHNEQFF.